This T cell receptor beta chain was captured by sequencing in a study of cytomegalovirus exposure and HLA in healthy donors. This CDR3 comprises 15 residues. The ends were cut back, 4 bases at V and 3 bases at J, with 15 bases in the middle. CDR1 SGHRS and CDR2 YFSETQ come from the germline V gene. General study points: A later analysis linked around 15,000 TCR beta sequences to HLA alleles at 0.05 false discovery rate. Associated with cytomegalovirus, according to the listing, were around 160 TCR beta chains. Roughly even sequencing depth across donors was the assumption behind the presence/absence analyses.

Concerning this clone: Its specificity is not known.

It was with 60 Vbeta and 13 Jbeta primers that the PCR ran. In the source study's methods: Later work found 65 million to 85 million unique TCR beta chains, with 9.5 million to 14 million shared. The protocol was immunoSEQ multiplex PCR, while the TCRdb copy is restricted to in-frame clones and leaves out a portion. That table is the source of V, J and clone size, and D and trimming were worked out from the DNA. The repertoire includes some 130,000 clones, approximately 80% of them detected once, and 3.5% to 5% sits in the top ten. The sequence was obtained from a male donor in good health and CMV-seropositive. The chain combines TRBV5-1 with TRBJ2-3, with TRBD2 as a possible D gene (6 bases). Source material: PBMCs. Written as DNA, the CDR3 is TGCGCCAGCAGCCACCGGGACTCGGAAACAGATACGCAGTATTTT. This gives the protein CASSHRDSETDTQYF.